Presented here are 3 T cell receptor beta chains from one specimen sequenced in a study of T cell repertoires in cytomegalovirus infection. Using its own MiXCR run on the reads, TCRdb lists one record per CDR3 protein. This repertoire shows 210,000 or so distinct CDR3 sequences, 5% to 8.5% found once; its top ten account for around 6.5%. Specimen: PBMCs. All receptors derive from a human donor in good health (CMV status not recorded). Some clones in this sample may be carry-over from other donors' samples.

Comments on this clonotype: This could be a read error, since a much larger clone is one nucleotide away. The chain combines TRBV4-1 with TRBJ2-1, with 7 positions matching TRBD2. CDR1 and CDR2 (germline): MGHRA, YSYEKL. The CDR3 runs to 16 residues. The CDR3 is CASSQGEGGPYNDQFF. Written as DNA, the CDR3 is TGCGCCAGCAGCCAAGGGGAGGGTGGGCCGTACAATGATCAGTTCTTC.

The chain is built from TRBV7-2 and TRBJ2-1; D not certain. Germline assignment: CDR1 SGHTA and CDR2 FQGNSA. The CDR3 is 12 residues long. V gave up 1 base and J gave up 13 bases, with 11 bases separating them. The CDR3 loop reads CASSLDSRAQFF. CDR3 bases: TGTGCCAGCAGCTTAGACTCCAGAGCCCAGTTCTTC.

This clonotype was seen ten or more times. The CDR3 nucleotides read TGTGCCAGCAGTTTATCCCAGGGTGGCGGAAACACCATATATTTT. This codes for CASSLSQGGGNTIYF. This chain uses TRBV28 with TRBJ1-3; maybe TRBD1 (5 bases). Trimming took 1 base from V and 4 from J, leaving 11 bases between them. The germline gives CDR1 MDHEN, CDR2 SYDVKM. The CDR3 sequence is 15 residues long.